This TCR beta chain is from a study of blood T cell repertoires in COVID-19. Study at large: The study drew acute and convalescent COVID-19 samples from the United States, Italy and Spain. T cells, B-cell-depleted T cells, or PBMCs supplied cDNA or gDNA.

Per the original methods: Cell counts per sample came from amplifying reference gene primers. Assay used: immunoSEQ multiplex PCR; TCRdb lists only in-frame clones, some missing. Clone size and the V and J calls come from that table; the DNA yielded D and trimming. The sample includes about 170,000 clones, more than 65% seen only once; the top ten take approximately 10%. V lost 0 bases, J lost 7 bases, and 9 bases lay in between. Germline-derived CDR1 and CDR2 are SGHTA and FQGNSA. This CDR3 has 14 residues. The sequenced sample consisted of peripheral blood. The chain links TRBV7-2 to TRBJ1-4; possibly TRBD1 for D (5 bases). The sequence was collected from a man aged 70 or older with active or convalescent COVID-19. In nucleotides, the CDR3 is TGTGCCAGCAGCTTAGCGTTAGGGGTTGAAAAACTGTTTTTT. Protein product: CASSLALGVEKLFF.